One and the same sample provided the 7 T cell receptor beta chains below, sequenced in a study of Graves' ophthalmopathy and Graves' hyperthyroidism. CDR3 regions of TCR beta were amplified from RNA transcripts. First-round RT-PCR relied on HTBI primers, and a second-round multiplex PCR came next. TCRdb redid the calling of the multiplex PCR reads with MiXCR, one entry per CDR3 protein. In the table there are 450,000 to 600,000 distinct CDR3 sequences, roughly 40% of which are singletons. The sample was peripheral blood or thyroid tissue (not recorded which). These TCRs come from an adult man with Graves' hyperthyroidism.

This clonotype appeared many times. This chain links TRBV7-9 with TRBJ1-2, with 9 bases lining up with TRBD1. Germline lookup yields CDR1 SEHNR and CDR2 FQNEAQ (reference sequence). The CDR3 runs 15 residues. V shed 6 bases, J shed 0 bases, and the junction held 5 bases outside the gene matches. The CDR3 DNA reads as TGTGCCAGCAGAGGAACAGGGGGCCCTAACTATGGCTACACCTTC. Its protein product is CASRGTGGPNYGYTF.

This chain uses TRBV5-1 with TRBJ1-2, with 7 nucleotides matching TRBD1. Germline-derived CDR1 and CDR2 are SGHRS and YFSETQ. The CDR3 loop spans 18 amino acids. The J segment lost 9 bases and the V segment lost 3 bases, leaving 23 bases of the junction unmatched. The DNA for the CDR3 is TGCGCCAGCAGCTCCGGCCTGCTCCGGGACAGCCCAGTCTTACGCTACACCTTC. Translating gives CASSSGLLRDSPVLRYTF.

This clonotype was detected ten times or more. The rearrangement uses TRBV7-9 and TRBJ1-6, with D unresolved. The length of the CDR3 is 15 residues. Trimming removed 4 bases from V and 8 bases from J, with 15 bases in between. Germline loops: CDR1 SEHNR, CDR2 FQNEAQ (reference sequence). Written as DNA, the CDR3 is TGTGCCAGCAGCTCCCGGGGAGGCGGAGATTCACCCCTCCACTTT. It yields the protein CASSSRGGGDSPLHF. Looking up the rest from reference TRBV7-9 and TRBJ1-6 gives the full variable domain: DTGVSQNPRHKITKRGQNVTFRCDPISEHNRLYWYRQTLGQGPEFLTYFQNEAQLEKSRLLSDRFSAERPKGSFSTLEIQRTEQGDSAMYLCASSSRGGGDSPLHFGNGTRLTVT.

On this clonotype: Because the CDR3's place on the DNA is in doubt, the DNA is left out and the CDR3 is given as listed by TCRdb. This chain uses TRBV2 with TRBJ1-1; TRBD1 was called by the table and not checked on the DNA. Germline CDR1 SNHLY, CDR2 FYNNEI. 19 amino acids form the CDR3, both terminal residues included. CDR3 residues: CASSIYLCSVDSLNTEAFF.

This clonotype occurred many times. The V and J genes are TRBV10-3 and TRBJ1-1, with D possibly being TRBD1 (6 bases). Between the trimmed V and J ends, which lost 6 bases and 0 bases, there was a span of 20 bases. Germline V gene data show CDR1 as ENHRY and CDR2 as SYGVKD. This CDR3 contains 17 residues. Written as DNA, the CDR3 is TGTGCCATCAGCCCCTCGGGACATCCGGACCTGAACACTGAAGCTTTCTTT. Translation: CAISPSGHPDLNTEAFF.

This chain links TRBV19 with TRBJ1-2; tentatively, D is TRBD1 (5 bases). Germline CDR1 LNHDA, CDR2 SQIVND (reference sequence). CDR3 length equals 15 residues. V was shortened by 8 bases and J by 1 base, with 17 bases between the two germline ends. This chain's CDR3 is CASSGLAGINYGYTF. For the CDR3, the DNA is TGTGCCAGTTCGGGACTAGCGGGGATTAACTATGGCTACACCTTC.

The genes are TRBV6-5 and TRBJ2-3, with 9 bases that match TRBD1. The CDR3 consists of 15 residues. V was pared by 6 bases and J by 5 bases, with 9 bases of the junction left unmatched. CDR1 and CDR2 from the germline V gene are MNHEY and SVGAGI. CDR3 in amino acids: CASSLRDRVIDTQYF. The DNA of the CDR3 is TGTGCCAGCAGCCTCCGGGACAGGGTGATAGATACGCAGTATTTT.